This T cell receptor beta chain derives from a study of vaccination and CD4 T cells after COVID-19. Overall study context: Convalescent cases comprised several mild and one severe, all SARS-CoV-2 positive by nasal swab PCR. The study enrolled six male and four female convalescents, two of whom were Hispanic. Convalescent patients gave post-COVID blood a median approximately 100 days post-diagnosis, range 35 to 161.

An Oncomine TCR Beta short-read assay was used to sequence the DNA from cultured CD4+ T cells. MiXCR, run by TCRdb on the PCR reads, gives a single entry per CDR3 protein. The profile shows under 25,000 distinct CDR3 sequences, 30% to 35% of them singletons. Germline CDR1 reads SGHKS; CDR2 reads YYEKEE (reference sequence). The CDR3 has 15 residues. V lost 2 bases to trimming and J lost 5 bases; unmatched junction nucleotides: 8. Remarks on this clonotype: Its antigen remains unidentified.

Time point indicated: late sampling 161 to 241 days after vaccination in a few convalescent patients. Regarding treatment: roughly 10-day PBMC culture with coronavirus spike peptide pools or control peptides (ViraFEST assay). The TCR sequence derives from a human donor who had recovered from COVID-19. The V gene is TRBV5-5, the J gene TRBJ1-2; TRBD1 aligns across 8 bases. This specimen consisted of CD4+ T cells from blood, cultured in vitro, obtained about 7 months after SARS-CoV-2 vaccination. This CDR3 reads CASSFLGTGSYGYTF. The CDR3 region has the DNA TGTGCCAGCAGCTTCCTCGGGACAGGTAGTTATGGCTACACCTTC.